This TCR beta chain is drawn from a study of blood T cell repertoires in COVID-19. The overall study: Sample material is recorded as cDNA or gDNA derived from T cells, B-cell-depleted T cells, or PBMCs.

Measured with immunoSEQ multiplex PCR; TCRdb has only the in-frame clones, and not every one. Among under 250,000 clones listed, approximately 89% were seen once. Across about two dozen US areas, participants ranged in age from roughly 18 to 89 years. Shortly before study entry, within 2 weeks, exposed participants had met a COVID-19 case. CDR1 and CDR2 (germline): MNHEY, SVGAGI. The CDR3 extends over 16 amino acids. Deletions cut 0 bases from V and 4 bases from J, with 13 bases between. The sample was PBMCs or T cells enriched from blood (not recorded which). This TCR was recovered from a woman between 40 and 55 years old who had been exposed to COVID-19. V usage is TRBV6-5 and J usage is TRBJ1-3; possibly TRBD1 for D (5 bases). The CDR3 region is CASSYSTGLLGNTIYF. For the CDR3, the DNA is TGTGCCAGCAGTTACTCTACAGGTCTCTTGGGAAACACCATATATTTT.